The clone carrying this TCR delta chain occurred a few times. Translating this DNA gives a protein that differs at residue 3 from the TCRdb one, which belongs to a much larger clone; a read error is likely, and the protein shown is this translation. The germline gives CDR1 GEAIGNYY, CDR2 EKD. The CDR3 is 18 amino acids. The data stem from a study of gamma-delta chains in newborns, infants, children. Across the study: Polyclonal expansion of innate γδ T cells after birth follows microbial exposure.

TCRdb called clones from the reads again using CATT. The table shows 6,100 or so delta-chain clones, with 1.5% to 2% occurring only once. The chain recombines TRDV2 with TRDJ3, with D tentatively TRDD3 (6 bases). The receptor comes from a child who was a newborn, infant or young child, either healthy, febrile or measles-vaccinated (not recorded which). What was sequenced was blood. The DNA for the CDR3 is TGTGCCCGTGACACCGCCGGGGGAGTTTTATGGGACACCCGACAGATGTTTTTC. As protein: CARDTAGGVLWDTRQMFF.